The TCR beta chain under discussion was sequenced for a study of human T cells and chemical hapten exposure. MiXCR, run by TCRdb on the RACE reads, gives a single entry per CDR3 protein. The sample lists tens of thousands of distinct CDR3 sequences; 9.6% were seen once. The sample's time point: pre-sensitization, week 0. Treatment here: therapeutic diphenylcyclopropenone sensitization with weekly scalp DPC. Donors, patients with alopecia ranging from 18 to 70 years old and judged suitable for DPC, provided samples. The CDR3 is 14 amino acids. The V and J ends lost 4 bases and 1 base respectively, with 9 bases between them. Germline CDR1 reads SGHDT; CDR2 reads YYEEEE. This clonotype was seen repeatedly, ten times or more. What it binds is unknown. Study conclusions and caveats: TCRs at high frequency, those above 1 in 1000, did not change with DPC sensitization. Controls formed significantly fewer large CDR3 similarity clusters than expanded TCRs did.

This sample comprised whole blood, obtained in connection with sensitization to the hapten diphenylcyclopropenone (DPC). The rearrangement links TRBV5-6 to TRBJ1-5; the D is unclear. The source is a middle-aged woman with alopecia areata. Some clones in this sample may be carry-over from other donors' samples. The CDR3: CASSPPGSNQPQHF. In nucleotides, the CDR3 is TGTGCCAGCAGCCCCCCTGGGAGCAATCAGCCCCAGCATTTT.